These T cell receptor beta chains were read from a single sample in a study of radiotherapy plus CTLA-4 blockade in lung cancer. This table comes from immunoSEQ multiplex PCR, and its TCRdb copy is limited to in-frame clones, with some not included. The table records roughly 30,000 clones, 81% of them present only once. The sequencing used peripheral blood, collected from a patient treated with radiotherapy plus ipilimumab. Every receptor here comes from a human donor with non-small cell lung cancer that progressed on radiotherapy plus ipilimumab. Each CDR3 is given with its conserved first and last residue. A D gene is named only where the DNA matches it firmly. Some rows have no size entry. The others give once, few or many, or a class for an expanded clone.

D	V	size	J	DNA	CDR3
.	TRBV10-3	.	TRBJ2-5	TGTGCCATCGCGGCCTCTGAAGCGGAGACCCAGTACTTC	CAIAASEAETQYF
TRBD1	TRBV11-2	.	TRBJ1-2	TGTGCCAGCAGCGCGACACCCCAGGGGGCTACTAACTATGGCTACACCTTC	CASSATPQGATNYGYTF
TRBD1	TRBV4-3	.	TRBJ2-2	TGCGCCAGCAGCCAAGACCCCGCCAGGACAGGCCAGAACACCGGGGAGCTGTTTTTT	CASSQDPARTGQNTGELFF
TRBD1	TRBV6-4	.	TRBJ1-1	TGTGCCAGCAGGACAGGGATGAACACTGAAGCTTTCTTT	CASRTGMNTEAFF
.	TRBV6-4	.	TRBJ2-7	TGTGCCAGCAGTCGAACGGCGACAGAAGCCTACGAGCAGTACTTC	CASSRTATEAYEQYF
.	TRBV6-5	.	TRBJ1-2	TGTGCCAGCAGTTACTCCATCAGGGCCTCAAATGGCTACACCTTC	CASSYSIRASNGYTF
.	TRBV11-2	few	TRBJ1-2	TGTGCCAGCAGCTTAAGACCCTCCTGGGCCTATGGCTACACCTTC	CASSLRPSWAYGYTF
.	TRBV10-3	.	TRBJ2-7	TGTGCCATCAGGCAGGTCTACGAGCAGTACTTC	CAIRQVYEQYF
.	TRBV19	.	TRBJ2-7	TGTGCCAGTAGTATGGGCGGGGGCATATACGAGCAGTACTTC	CASSMGGGIYEQYF
.	TRBV14	.	TRBJ1-2	TGTGCCAGCAGCCAAGGGACCTCCGGGGTCTATGGCTACACCTTC	CASSQGTSGVYGYTF
.	TRBV6-1	few	TRBJ2-7	TGTGCCAGCAGTGGCCAGGGTCTGAGCTTC	CASSGQGLSF
TRBD1	TRBV18	.	TRBJ1-4	TGTGCCAGCTCACCACGGGGACAGTCTAATGAAAAACTGTTTTTT	CASSPRGQSNEKLFF
.	TRBV11-3	.	TRBJ1-1	TGTGCCAGCAGCTTAGTAACAGGGATGAACACTGAAGCTTTCTTT	CASSLVTGMNTEAFF
.	TRBV18	.	TRBJ2-5	TGTGCCAGCCCACCACTTGGGGGCAGAGAGACCCAGTACTTC	CASPPLGGRETQYF
TRBD1	TRBV4-1	.	TRBJ2-1	TGCGCCAGCAGCTACCGGGACAGGGCTATCAATGAGCAGTTCTTC	CASSYRDRAINEQFF
TRBD1	TRBV2	.	TRBJ2-7	TGTGCCAGCAGTCGGACAGGGGACTACGAGCAGTACTTC	CASSRTGDYEQYF
.	TRBV10-1	.	TRBJ2-3	TGCGCCAGCAGTGAGCGGGGAGGTACAGATACGCAGTATTTT	CASSERGGTDTQYF
.	TRBV7-6	.	TRBJ1-1	TGTGCCAGCAGCTTACCAGGACAGTCCAGGGACGCTTTCTTT	CASSLPGQSRDAFF
TRBD1	TRBV2	.	TRBJ2-7	TGTGCCAGCAGTGAGTCCAGGGGGCCCTACGAGCAGTACTTC	CASSESRGPYEQYF
.	TRBV18	.	TRBJ1-1	TGTGCCAGCTCAGAGACACAAAACACTGAAGCTTTCTTT	CASSETQNTEAFF
.	TRBV5-1	.	TRBJ2-2	TGCGCCAGCAGCTTGGCATCCAAGAACACCGGGGAGCTGTTTTTT	CASSLASKNTGELFF
.	TRBV6-5	.	TRBJ2-6	TGTGCCAGCAGTTACCAGGGGCGTGGGGCCAACGTCCTGACTTTC	CASSYQGRGANVLTF
TRBD2	TRBV6-1	once	TRBJ2-1	TGTGCCAGCAGTGAAGTGTTCCTAGCGGGGGGAGGGGGGATCTACAATGAGCAGTTCTTC	CASSEVFLAGGGGIYNEQFF